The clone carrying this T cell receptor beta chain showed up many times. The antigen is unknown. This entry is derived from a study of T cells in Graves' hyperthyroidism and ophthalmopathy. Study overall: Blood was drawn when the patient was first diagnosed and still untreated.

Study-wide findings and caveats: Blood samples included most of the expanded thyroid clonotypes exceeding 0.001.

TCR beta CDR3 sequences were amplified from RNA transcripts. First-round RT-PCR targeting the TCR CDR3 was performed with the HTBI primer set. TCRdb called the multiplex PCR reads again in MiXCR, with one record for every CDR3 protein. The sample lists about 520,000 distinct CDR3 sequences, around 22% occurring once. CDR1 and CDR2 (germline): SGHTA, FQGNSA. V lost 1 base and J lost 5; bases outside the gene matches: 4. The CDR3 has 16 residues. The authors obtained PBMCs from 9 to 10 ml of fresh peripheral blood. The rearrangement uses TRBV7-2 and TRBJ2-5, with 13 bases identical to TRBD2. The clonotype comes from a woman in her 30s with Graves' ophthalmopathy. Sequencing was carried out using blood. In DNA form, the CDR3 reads TGTGCCAGCAGCTTAGGGACTAGCGGGGGTGGGGAGACCCAGTACTTC. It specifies CASSLGTSGGGETQYF.